This T cell receptor beta chain was profiled in a study of T cells after yellow fever vaccination. Germline lookup yields CDR1 LGHNA and CDR2 YSLEER. The ends were cut back, 4 bases at V and 7 bases at J, with 11 bases in the middle. This CDR3 region has 13 residues. This clonotype was seen many times. One entry per CDR3 protein, called by TCRdb with MiXCR from the 5' RACE reads. The top ten hold roughly 48% of the sample, which has approximately 12,000 distinct CDR3 sequences, under 5.5% seen once. The chain has TRBV4-3 and TRBJ2-1, with no clear D. This TCR was sampled from a man between 25 and 39 years old who received the YFV17D yellow fever vaccine. This sample comprised PBMCs, either bulk or a sorted T-cell subset (CD4+, CD8+, memory, or dextramer-sorted; not recorded which), obtained 45 days after the yellow fever booster vaccination. As DNA, the CDR3 is TGCGCCAGCAGCCGAGGTTTGGGAAATGAGCAGTTCTTC. Protein product: CASSRGLGNEQFF.